Here is one T cell receptor (beta chain) with its context. Its antigen is not identified. This record comes from a study of T-cell memory formation after mild COVID-19. Study details: Clusters were largely donor specific. Study-level points and caveats: Contracting clones, day 15 to 85, had balanced CD4/CD8, and later expanders favored CD4+. Within pre-infection memory, some responding clones were found, suggesting cross-reactive memory joined.

With constant-segment primers, 5'RACE yielded cDNA libraries of TCR alpha and TCR beta that carried sample barcodes and UMIs. TCRdb re-called the 5' RACE reads with MiXCR, one entry per CDR3 protein. The table includes about 400,000 distinct CDR3 sequences, about a quarter detected once. Germline assignment: CDR1 KGHSH and CDR2 LQKENI. The CDR3 totals 15 residues. Trimming stripped 0 bases from V and 3 bases from J, with 11 bases between. Sequencing used PBMCs or a T cell subset sorted from them (not recorded which). The clonotype was recovered from an adult woman who had mild COVID-19 (a few samples of this study predate the infection). Cell type and time point are not known. The rearrangement links TRBV18 to TRBJ1-1, with TRBD1 as a possible D gene (6 bases). The CDR3 loop reads CASSPPHRVDTEAFF. CDR3 nucleotide sequence: TGTGCCAGCTCACCACCCCACAGGGTAGACACTGAAGCTTTCTTT.